A single sample is the source of the 5 T cell receptor beta chains below, sequenced in a study of Ad26.COV2.S vaccination and SARS-CoV-2 variants. The treatment here: 19 received Ad26.COV2.S at low or high dose, single or two shots; 5 received placebo; per-sample allocation not given. Material that was analyzed had been drawn on day 63 after the first vaccine or placebo injection. Here immunoSEQ multiplex PCR was the method, and the copy in TCRdb shows in-frame clones only, minus some. Among 300,000 to 350,000 clones, 85% to 90% were seen once, and the ten largest hold 4.5% to 7%. The sample in question was peripheral blood, obtained in a trial of Ad26.COV2.S vaccine versus placebo. All receptors derive from a person between 18 and 65 years old who received the Ad26.COV2.S COVID-19 vaccine or a placebo.

This sequence joins TRBV4-3 and TRBJ2-1; D might be TRBD2 (7 bases). V gave up 4 bases and J gave up 1 base, with 14 bases separating them. Germline V gene lookup returns CDR1 LGHNA and CDR2 YSLEER. This CDR3 spans 16 amino acids. The CDR3 sequence: CASSRGGGNSYNEQFF. The CDR3 nucleotides read TGCGCCAGCAGCCGCGGGGGCGGGAATTCCTACAATGAGCAGTTCTTC.

The rearrangement joins TRBV5-1 to TRBJ2-7; weak D call: TRBD2 (6 bases). The V gene lost 1 base and the J gene lost 5 bases, with 16 bases spanning the gap. This CDR3 comprises 15 residues. CDR1 is SGHRS, CDR2 YFSETQ, per germline. CDR3 region: CASSLFGGERDEQYF. CDR3 nucleotide sequence: TGCGCCAGCAGCTTGTTTGGAGGGGAAAGGGACGAGCAGTACTTC.

This rearrangement joins TRBV18 to TRBJ2-1, with 10 nucleotides matching TRBD2. The CDR3 covers 14 residues. Germline trimming cut 2 bases from V and 8 bases from J; bases unmatched to any gene: 3. The germline CDR1 and CDR2 sequences are KGHSH and LQKENI. CDR3 in amino acids: CASSPRTSGDEQFF. CDR3 sequence (DNA): TGTGCCAGCTCACCAAGGACTAGCGGCGATGAGCAGTTCTTC.

This clone was picked up one time. The V call is TRBV7-2, the J call TRBJ1-6, with D uncertain. Germline assignment: CDR1 SGHTA and CDR2 FQGNSA. CDR3 length: 19 amino acids. V lost 5 bases, J lost 5 bases, and 25 bases lay in between. The CDR3 loop reads CASSVRPIVMGADNSPLHF. The CDR3 nucleotides read TGTGCCAGCAGCGTCCGCCCCATTGTCATGGGCGCCGATAATTCACCCCTCCACTTT.

This rearrangement joins TRBV11-2 to TRBJ1-1; 7 bases line up with TRBD1. Germline lookup yields CDR1 SGHAT and CDR2 FQNNGV. The V and J ends lost 1 base and 0 bases, in that order; junction bases with no gene match: 5. The CDR3 is 16 amino acids. Here the CDR3 DNA reads TGTGCCAGCAGCTTAGCTCCAACAGGGGTGAACACTGAAGCTTTCTTT. This gives the protein CASSLAPTGVNTEAFF.